This passage covers 10 T cell receptor beta chains from one sample sequenced in a study of cytomegalovirus exposure and HLA in healthy donors. PCR amplification relied on 60 Vbeta primers (plus 13 Jbeta primers). Measured with immunoSEQ multiplex PCR; TCRdb has only the in-frame clones, and not every one. The sample holds roughly 180,000 clones, approximately 80% seen once. The source material was PBMCs. These receptors were collected from a woman aged 18-29 years in good health and CMV-seropositive.

The CDR3 bases are TGTGCCAGTAGTGTCGTGGGACTTCAAGAGACCCAGTACTTC. Amino acids: CASSVVGLQETQYF. This rearrangement joins TRBV19 to TRBJ2-5, with D possibly TRBD2 on 6 matching bases. The CDR3 is 14 amino acids. The germline gives CDR1 LNHDA, CDR2 SQIVND (reference sequence). The V end was cut by 5 bases, the J end by 2 bases, with 12 bases between.

The rearrangement joins TRBV19 to TRBJ1-5, with unresolved D. V lost 1 base to trimming and J lost 7 bases, with 5 bases between them. The CDR3 has 12 residues. In germline, CDR1 is LNHDA, CDR2 SQIVND (reference sequence). In nucleotides, the CDR3 is TGTGCCAGTAGTATAGGGCTGCAGCCCCAGCATTTT. It is translated as CASSIGLQPQHF.

The chain joins TRBV5-1 to TRBJ2-2, with 9 nucleotides matching TRBD1. The CDR3 totals 14 residues. V lost 7 bases and J lost 6; bases outside the gene matches: 7. The germline V gene encodes CDR1 SGHRS and CDR2 YFSETQ. The DNA for the CDR3 is TGCGCCAGCGCAGACAGGGGGACGGCCGGGGAGCTGTTTTTT. It yields the protein CASADRGTAGELFF.

This clone was detected only a few times. The V call is TRBV9, the J call TRBJ2-3; the match to TRBD2 covers 7 bases. After removal of 3 bases from V and 0 bases from J, the junction contained 1 base not matched to a gene. Germline CDR1 is SGDLS and CDR2 is YYNGEE. CDR3 length: 14 residues. The CDR3 sequence: CASSEAGSTDTQYF. CDR3 in DNA: TGTGCCAGCAGCGAAGCGGGGAGCACAGATACGCAGTATTTT.

The chain links TRBV7-3 to TRBJ1-1; 10 bases agree with TRBD1. The CDR3 totals 16 residues. From germline, CDR1 is SGHTA and CDR2 FQGTGA. With 5 bases clipped from V and 4 bases from J, the junction kept 10 bases outside the gene matches. CDR3 amino acids: CASSLNPGQGPTEAFF. CDR3 coding DNA: TGTGCCAGCAGCCTCAATCCGGGACAGGGGCCCACTGAAGCTTTCTTT.

The chain carries TRBV6-1 and TRBJ1-2; 12 bases are a match to TRBD1. The CDR3 contains 15 residues. Germline values: CDR1 MNHNS, CDR2 SASEGT. Trimming at V came to 6 bases and at J to 6 bases, leaving 8 bases not matched to a gene. CDR3: CASRRPGQGADGYTF. In DNA form, the CDR3 reads TGTGCCAGCAGGAGACCGGGACAGGGGGCGGATGGCTACACCTTC.

V usage is TRBV6-1 and J usage is TRBJ1-1, with D tentatively TRBD1 (5 bases). This CDR3 has 14 amino acids. Germline loops: CDR1 MNHNS, CDR2 SASEGT. V was pared by 10 bases and J by 6 bases, with 21 bases between. The CDR3 loop reads CATSDPGREAEAFF. The CDR3 DNA sequence: TGTGCCACCTCAGATCCTGGCAGGGAGGCTGAAGCTTTCTTT.

V gene TRBV11-3 combines with J gene TRBJ1-5; no reliable D call. The germline V and J ends were trimmed by 9 bases and 2 bases, with 11 bases remaining between them. Germline CDR1 and CDR2: SGHNT and YENEEA. The CDR3 is 13 residues long. In DNA, the CDR3 is TGTGCCAGTTCCCCTTCGGGCAATCAGCCCCAGCATTTT. Translating gives CASSPSGNQPQHF.

In its sample, this clone was seen a few times. The gene calls are TRBV6-5 and TRBJ1-1; D is uncertain. Trimming stripped 2 bases from V and 3 bases from J, with 10 bases between. CDR1 is MNHEY, CDR2 SVGAGI, per germline. The length of the CDR3 is 14 residues. The CDR3 DNA follows: TGTGCCAGCAGTTACCGGGGAAAGGACACTGAAGCTTTCTTT. This gives the protein CASSYRGKDTEAFF.

The chain has TRBV28 and TRBJ1-3, with D hard to call. V was trimmed by 5 bases and J by 4 bases, leaving 15 bases between them. The CDR3 has 15 residues. Germline CDR1 reads MDHEN; CDR2 reads SYDVKM. CDR3 in DNA: TGTGCCAGCAGTCTCCCCCGAGGTTTAGGAAACACCATATATTTT. This encodes CASSLPRGLGNTIYF.